The 17 T cell receptor beta chains given below trace back to one sample, sequenced in a study of post-analysis software for immune sequencing data. Study findings and constraints: Included in a set of a handful of TRBV segments more frequent in patients than controls were TRBV5-6, TRBV5-1 and TRBV20-1.

Each TCR beta cDNA library carried unique molecular identifiers. MiXCR was run by TCRdb on the PCR reads, yielding one entry per CDR3 protein. Of 350,000 to 500,000 distinct CDR3 sequences listed, 30% to 45% are singletons. These receptors' targets are unknown. The sequenced material came from blood. The receptor set was obtained from a girl aged 2-10 years with multiple sclerosis.

The chain employs TRBV29-1 and TRBJ2-3, with a tentative D call TRBD2 (6 bases). Germline lookup yields CDR1 SQVTM and CDR2 ANQGSEA. V dropped 7 bases and J dropped 0 bases, with 11 bases sitting between them. This CDR3 has 13 amino acids. The CDR3, as DNA: TGCAGCGCTGCGGGGCGCAGCACAGATACGCAGTATTTT. It encodes CSAAGRSTDTQYF.

J is TRBJ2-4 and V is TRBV20-1, with D hard to call. The DNA end is a closer match to TRBJ2-7, so the J assignment may be wrong. CDR1 and CDR2 from the germline V gene are DFQATT and SNEGSKA (reference sequence). The length of the CDR3 is 12 residues. The CDR3 DNA sequence: TGCAGTGCTAGAGATAGCTGGCACGAGCAGTACTTC. Translating it yields CSARDSWHEQYF.

This clonotype was seen only a few times. The J gene is TRBJ2-1, the V gene TRBV4-3, with TRBD2 identical over 15 bases. Germline CDR1 is LGHNA and CDR2 is YSLEER. This CDR3 has 16 amino acids. V was clipped by 4 bases and J by 6 bases; unmatched bases: 4. The CDR3 sequence is CASSRGTSGRSNEQFF. DNA for the CDR3: TGCGCCAGCAGCCGAGGGACTAGCGGGAGGTCCAATGAGCAGTTCTTC.

The chain recombines TRBV2 with TRBJ2-4; 7 bases map to TRBD2. The tail of the sequence fits TRBJ2-7 better, so the J call may be wrong. Germline CDR1 reads SNHLY; CDR2 reads FYNNEI. The CDR3 spans 14 residues. The CDR3 is CASSPLVAGYEQYF. Here the CDR3 DNA reads TGTGCCAGCAGCCCCTTGGTAGCGGGCTACGAGCAGTACTTC.

A few counts support this clonotype. This sequence joins TRBV29-1 and TRBJ2-7; TRBD1 is a possible D gene (5 bases). V dropped 2 bases and J dropped 6 bases, with 14 bases sitting between them. Looked up from germline, CDR1 is SQVTM and CDR2 is ANQGSEA. The CDR3 length is 13 residues. The CDR3 nucleotides read TGCAGCGTTGAAATGGGTCGAAGGGGCGAGCAGTACTTC. Amino acids: CSVEMGRRGEQYF.

The chain recombines TRBV5-1 with TRBJ2-3; D is perhaps TRBD2 (6 bases). The V end was cut by 5 bases, the J end by 0 bases, with 10 bases between. This CDR3 is 14 amino acids long. CDR1 and CDR2 from the germline V gene are SGHRS and YFSETQ. DNA for the CDR3: TGCGCCAGCAGGGGGGGTGTCAGCACAGATACGCAGTATTTT. The encoded protein is CASRGGVSTDTQYF.

Notes on this clonotype: One end of the junction varies from germline; a read error may be responsible. The J gene is TRBJ2-4, the V gene TRBV12-3 or TRBV12-4; the D gene is possibly TRBD2 (5 bases). The CDR3 consists of 16 residues. The CDR3 sequence is CTSSFAGSGAKNIQYF. The CDR3 DNA follows: TGTACCAGCAGTTTCGCGGGTAGTGGGGCCAAAAACATTCAGTACTTC.

The chain links TRBV18 to TRBJ2-1; 11 nucleotides line up with TRBD2. CDR1 is KGHSH and CDR2 is LQKENI in the germline V gene. V shed 5 bases, J shed 8 bases, and the junction held 11 bases outside the gene matches. This CDR3 has 16 amino acids. The CDR3 DNA reads TGTGCCAGCTCATCCTACCTAGCGGGGGGCATACATGAGCAGTTCTTC. Residues: CASSSYLAGGIHEQFF.

This clonotype has more than one count but fewer than ten. The V call is TRBV6-2 or TRBV6-3, the J call TRBJ2-1; the match to TRBD2 covers 13 bases. Germline CDR1 MNHEY, CDR2 SVGEGT. The CDR3 runs 15 residues. J lost 10 bases, V lost 4 bases, and 7 bases had no gene match. CDR3 sequence (DNA): TGTGCCAGCAGTTTGACTAGCGGGAGGTTTTGGGAGCAGTTCTTC. As protein: CASSLTSGRFWEQFF.

The CDR3 reads CASSQDWTNNEQFF. In nucleotides, the CDR3 is TGTGCCAGCAGCCAAGATTGGACAAACAATGAGCAGTTCTTC. The V and J genes are TRBV3-1 and TRBJ2-1, with D possibly matching TRBD1 (5 bases). Trimming shortened V by 0 bases and J by 5 bases, and 8 bases separated the two germline ends. Germline V gene data show CDR1 as LGHDT and CDR2 as YNNKEL (reference sequence). CDR3 length: 14 amino acids.

This clonotype was counted only a few times. The chain links TRBV20-1 to TRBJ1-1; possible D gene TRBD1, 5 bases. In germline, CDR1 is DFQATT, CDR2 SNEGSKA (reference sequence). This CDR3 is built from 10 residues. Trimming took 0 bases from V and 10 from J, leaving 6 bases between them. The CDR3 here is CSARDRVAFF. The CDR3 DNA reads as TGCAGTGCTAGAGACAGGGTAGCTTTCTTT.

This chain uses TRBV29-1 with TRBJ1-5; maybe TRBD1 (5 bases). Germline lookup yields CDR1 SQVTM and CDR2 ANQGSEA. This CDR3 region has 12 residues. Trimming pared 4 bases from V and 1 base from J, leaving 5 bases between. The DNA of the CDR3 is TGCAGCGTTGGGGACAGCAATCAGCCCCAGCATTTT. Translating gives CSVGDSNQPQHF.

This CDR3 is CASSLRLAGVDEQFF. In nucleotides, the CDR3 is TGTGCCAGCAGCTTAAGGTTAGCGGGGGTGGATGAGCAGTTCTTC. The chain recombines TRBV7-3 with TRBJ2-1; 9 nucleotides match TRBD2. CDR3 length equals 15 residues. The V gene's germline CDR1 is SGHTA and CDR2 FQGTGA. Trimming took 1 base from V and 8 from J; bases not matched to a gene: 6.

This clonotype occurred once. The chain couples TRBV20-1 to TRBJ1-1; D not certain. The ends were cut back, 2 bases at V and 7 bases at J, with 8 bases in the middle. Germline V gene data show CDR1 as DFQATT and CDR2 as SNEGSKA (reference sequence). The CDR3 totals 11 residues. The CDR3 sequence: CSARRANEAFF. CDR3 bases: TGCAGTGCTAGAAGGGCAAATGAAGCTTTCTTT.

The V and J genes are TRBV4-1 and TRBJ1-2; 9 bases are a match to TRBD1. Trimming at V came to 1 base and at J to 3 bases, leaving 3 bases not matched to a gene. CDR3 length: 15 amino acids. Per germline, CDR1 MGHRA and CDR2 YSYEKL. CDR3 DNA sequence: TGCGCCAGCAGCCAAGGGGACAGGGCCCACTATGGCTACACCTTC. Its protein is CASSQGDRAHYGYTF.

In its sample, this clonotype was seen many times. The CDR3 region is CSARGLNVLYEQYF. The DNA for the CDR3 is TGCAGTGCTAGAGGGCTAAACGTTCTCTACGAGCAGTACTTC. The chain links TRBV20-1 to TRBJ2-7; D call uncertain. Germline CDR1 DFQATT, CDR2 SNEGSKA (reference sequence). The CDR3 runs 14 residues. V was pared by 1 base and J by 3 bases, with 13 bases between.

The chain uses TRBV18 and TRBJ2-4; 9 bases fit TRBD1. The J call is uncertain, as TRBJ2-7 better fits the DNA end. Germline assignment: CDR1 KGHSH and CDR2 LQKENI. CDR3 length equals 14 residues. As DNA, the CDR3 is TGTGCCAGCTCGCCGCAACAGGGGGCCCACGAGCAGTACTTC. Encoded protein: CASSPQQGAHEQYF.